This TCR beta chain was obtained from a study of T cells after yellow fever vaccination. Study-wide results and caveats: The bulk population could contribute abundant contaminating clonotypes to FACS-sorted repertoires.

This clonotype has a handful of counts. Its target is unknown. CDR1 and CDR2 (germline): SGHTS, YDEGEE. CDR3 length: 14 amino acids. V lost 4 bases and J lost 6, with 16 bases in between. TCRdb independently ran MiXCR on the 5' RACE reads; one entry per CDR3 protein. The sample contains a few hundred thousand distinct CDR3 sequences, roughly 8% of which appear only once. The sequence was collected from a man between 18 and 29 years old who received the YFV17D yellow fever vaccine. The sample in question was PBMCs, obtained about 49 days after the first yellow fever vaccination. J is TRBJ1-1 and V is TRBV5-8; no clear D gene. CDR3 sequence reads: CASSRWEGTAEAFF. The CDR3 DNA reads TGTGCCAGCAGCCGCTGGGAGGGTACGGCTGAAGCTTTCTTT.